This entry features one T cell receptor (beta chain) sequence. The data stem from a study of blood T cell repertoires in COVID-19. Study-level information: Material from acute and convalescent COVID-19 was sourced from the United States, Italy and Spain.

Per the study methods: Amplification from reference gene primers served as the basis for estimated nucleated cell counts. Clones were read by immunoSEQ multiplex PCR, and TCRdb kept only the in-frame ones, dropping some. D and trimming were read from the DNA, whereas the V and J calls and clone size are those reported in that table. The sample lists approximately 440,000 clones, around 89% occurring once. This CDR3 region has 17 residues. From germline, CDR1 is SQVTM and CDR2 ANQGSEA. The V segment lost 1 base and the J segment 6 bases; nucleotides outside the gene matches: 9. The chain combines TRBV29-1 with TRBJ2-2, with 12 bases that match TRBD2. The sequenced sample consisted of peripheral blood. This receptor was taken from a woman aged 45-65 years with COVID-19, enrolled during active disease. As DNA, the CDR3 is TGCAGCGTTGAAGGACTAGCGGGGGTCCCGGGGGCCGGGGAGCTGTTTTTT. This sequence encodes CSVEGLAGVPGAGELFF.